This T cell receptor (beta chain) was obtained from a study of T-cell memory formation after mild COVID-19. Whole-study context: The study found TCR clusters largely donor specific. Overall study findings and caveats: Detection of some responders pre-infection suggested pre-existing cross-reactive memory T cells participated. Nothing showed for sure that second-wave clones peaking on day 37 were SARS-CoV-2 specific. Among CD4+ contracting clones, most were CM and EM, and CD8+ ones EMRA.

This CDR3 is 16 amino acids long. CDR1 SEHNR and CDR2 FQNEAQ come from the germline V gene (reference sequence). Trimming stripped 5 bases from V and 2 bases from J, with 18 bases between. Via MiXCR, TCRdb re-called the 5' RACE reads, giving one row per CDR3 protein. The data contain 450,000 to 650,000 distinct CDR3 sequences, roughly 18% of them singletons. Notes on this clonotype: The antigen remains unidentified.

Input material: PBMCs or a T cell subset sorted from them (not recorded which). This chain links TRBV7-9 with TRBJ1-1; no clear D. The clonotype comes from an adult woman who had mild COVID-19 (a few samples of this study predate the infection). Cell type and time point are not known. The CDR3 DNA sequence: TGTGCCAGCAGCCTCCCTCCCTCAGGTCCCAACACTGAAGCTTTCTTT. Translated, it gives CASSLPPSGPNTEAFF.